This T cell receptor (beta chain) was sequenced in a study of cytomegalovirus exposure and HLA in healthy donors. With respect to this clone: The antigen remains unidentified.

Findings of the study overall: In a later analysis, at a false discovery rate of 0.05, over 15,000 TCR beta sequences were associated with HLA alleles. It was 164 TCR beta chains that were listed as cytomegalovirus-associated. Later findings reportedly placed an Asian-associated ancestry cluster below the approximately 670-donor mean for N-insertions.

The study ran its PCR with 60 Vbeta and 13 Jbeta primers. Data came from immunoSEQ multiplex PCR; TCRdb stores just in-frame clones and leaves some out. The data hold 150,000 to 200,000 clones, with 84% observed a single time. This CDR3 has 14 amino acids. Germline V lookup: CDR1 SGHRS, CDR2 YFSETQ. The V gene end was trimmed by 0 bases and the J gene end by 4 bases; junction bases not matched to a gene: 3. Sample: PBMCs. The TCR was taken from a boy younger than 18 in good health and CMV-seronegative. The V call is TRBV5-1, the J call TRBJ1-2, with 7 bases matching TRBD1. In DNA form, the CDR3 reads TGCGCCAGCAGCTTGGGACAGGGTGGCTATGGCTACACCTTC. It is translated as CASSLGQGGYGYTF.